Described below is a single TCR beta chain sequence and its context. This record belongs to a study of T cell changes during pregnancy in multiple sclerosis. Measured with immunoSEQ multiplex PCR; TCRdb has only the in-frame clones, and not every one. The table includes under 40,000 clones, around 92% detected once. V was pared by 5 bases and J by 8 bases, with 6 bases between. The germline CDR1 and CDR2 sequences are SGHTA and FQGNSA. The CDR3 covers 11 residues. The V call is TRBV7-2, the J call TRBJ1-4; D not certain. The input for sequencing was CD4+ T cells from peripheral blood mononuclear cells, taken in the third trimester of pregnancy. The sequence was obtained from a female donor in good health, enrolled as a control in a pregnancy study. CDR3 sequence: CASSTGEKLFF. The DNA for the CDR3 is TGTGCCAGCAGCACGGGGGAAAAACTGTTTTTT.